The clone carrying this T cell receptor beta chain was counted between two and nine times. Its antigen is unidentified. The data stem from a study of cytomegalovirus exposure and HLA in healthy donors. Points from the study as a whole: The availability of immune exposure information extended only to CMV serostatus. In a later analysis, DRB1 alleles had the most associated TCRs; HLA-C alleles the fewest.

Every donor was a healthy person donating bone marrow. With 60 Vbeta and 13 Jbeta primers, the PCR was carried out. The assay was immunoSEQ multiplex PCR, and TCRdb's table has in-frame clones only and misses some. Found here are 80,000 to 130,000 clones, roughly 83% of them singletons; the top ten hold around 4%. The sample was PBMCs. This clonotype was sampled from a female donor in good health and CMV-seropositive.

CDR3 protein: CASSVAGAVPPNYGYTF. The CDR3 coding sequence is TGTGCCAGCAGCGTAGCTGGGGCAGTTCCTCCTAACTATGGCTACACCTTC. V usage is TRBV9 and J usage is TRBJ1-2, with D perhaps TRBD1 (5 bases). The ends were cut back, 0 bases at V and 0 bases at J, with 15 bases in the middle. The germline V gene encodes CDR1 SGDLS and CDR2 YYNGEE. This CDR3 is 17 amino acids long.